This record concerns one T cell receptor (beta chain) sequence. Looked up from germline, CDR1 is KGHSH and CDR2 is LQKENI. This CDR3 contains 17 residues. V was pared by 5 bases and J by 6 bases, with 22 bases between. The source of the sample is a study of shared clonotypes between healthy human individuals. Some clones are missing from TCRdb's copy, which holds only in-frame ones; the method was immunoSEQ multiplex PCR. This sample has approximately 640,000 clones; 72% occur once, and the top ten carry 1.8%. The specimen sequenced was memory CD4+ T cells sorted from blood. As for subset: CD45RA-negative fraction. The origin of this receptor is a woman in her twenties or thirties in good health. J is TRBJ2-2 and V is TRBV18; a weak D match, TRBD2 (5 bases). The CDR3 region has the DNA TGTGCCAGCTCAACTGAGCGTCCGACCGCGGGTCCCGGGGAGCTGTTTTTT. This sequence encodes CASSTERPTAGPGELFF. Filled out from reference TRBV18 and TRBJ2-2, the complete variable domain reads NAGVMQNPRHLVRRRGQEARLRCSPMKGHSHVYWYRQLPEEGLKFMVYLQKENIIDESGMPKERFSAEFPKEGPSILRIQQVVRGDSAAYFCASSTERPTAGPGELFFGEGSRLTVL.